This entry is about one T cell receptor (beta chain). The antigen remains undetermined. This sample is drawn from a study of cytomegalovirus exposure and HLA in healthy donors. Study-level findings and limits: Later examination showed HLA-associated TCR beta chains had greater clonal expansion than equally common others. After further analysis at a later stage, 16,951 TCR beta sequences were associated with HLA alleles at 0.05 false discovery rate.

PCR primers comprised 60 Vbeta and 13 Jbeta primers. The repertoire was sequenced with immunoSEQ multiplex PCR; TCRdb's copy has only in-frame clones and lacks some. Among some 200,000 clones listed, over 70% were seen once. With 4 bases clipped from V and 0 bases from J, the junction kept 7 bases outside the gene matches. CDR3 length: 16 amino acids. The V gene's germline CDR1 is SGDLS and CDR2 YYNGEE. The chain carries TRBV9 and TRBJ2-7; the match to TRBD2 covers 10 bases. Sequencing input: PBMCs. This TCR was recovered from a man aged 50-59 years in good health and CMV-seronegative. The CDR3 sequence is CASSPQAGGSSYEQYF. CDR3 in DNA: TGTGCCAGCAGCCCTCAAGCGGGGGGGAGCTCCTACGAGCAGTACTTC.